These T cell receptor beta chains were read from a single sample in a study of T cell changes during pregnancy in multiple sclerosis. Profiling relied on immunoSEQ multiplex PCR, and the TCRdb table lists in-frame clones only, not all of them. The sample lists 57,000 or so clones, around 90% occurring once. The sample consisted of peripheral blood, taken in the third trimester of pregnancy. These receptors were collected from a female donor in good health, enrolled as a control in a pregnancy study. CDR3s include the opening cysteine and the closing phenylalanine or tryptophan. The order of the fields is clone size, J gene, D gene, V gene, CDR3 protein, CDR3 DNA. D genes are given only for firm matches. Some rows mark clone size as missing; the rest say once, few, many or name a class of expanded clone.

size: -
J: TRBJ1-3
D: TRBD1
V: TRBV7-9
CDR3: CASSAGTGGADTIYF
DNA: TGTGCCAGCAGCGCCGGGACAGGGGGCGCAGACACCATATATTTT

size: -
J: TRBJ1-1
D: -
V: TRBV29-1
CDR3: CSVARGNTEAFF
DNA: TGCAGCGTTGCTAGGGGGAACACTGAAGCTTTCTTT

size: few
J: TRBJ1-1
D: -
V: TRBV18
CDR3: CASSPGLNTEAFF
DNA: TGTGCCAGCTCACCAGGGCTGAACACTGAAGCTTTCTTT

size: -
J: TRBJ2-3
D: -
V: TRBV10-1
CDR3: CASSGGYTQYF
DNA: TGCGCCAGCTCGGGTGGGTATACGCAGTATTTT

size: once
J: TRBJ2-3
D: TRBD1
V: TRBV2
CDR3: CASGPGQGPDTQYF
DNA: TGTGCCAGCGGCCCGGGACAGGGTCCAGATACGCAGTATTTT

size: -
J: TRBJ2-4
D: -
V: TRBV13
CDR3: CASSLIRDTLAKNIQYF
DNA: TGTGCCAGCAGCTTAATCCGGGACACACTAGCCAAAAACATTCAGTACTTC

size: once
J: TRBJ2-2
D: -
V: TRBV27
CDR3: CASRRQGGNPGELFF
DNA: TGTGCCAGCCGTAGACAGGGAGGAAACCCCGGGGAGCTGTTTTTT

size: -
J: TRBJ2-7
D: -
V: TRBV7-8
CDR3: CASRAGTSYEQYF
DNA: TGTGCCAGCCGGGCGGGAACCTCCTACGAGCAGTACTTC

size: -
J: TRBJ2-2
D: -
V: TRBV6-4
CDR3: CASSATGNTGELFF
DNA: TGTGCCAGCAGTGCGACGGGGAACACCGGGGAGCTGTTTTTT

size: -
J: TRBJ2-7
D: -
V: TRBV2
CDR3: CASIGGASMYEQYF
DNA: TGTGCCAGCATTGGGGGGGCAAGTATGTACGAGCAGTACTTC

size: -
J: TRBJ2-3
D: TRBD2
V: TRBV29-1
CDR3: CSVAGGRGTDTQYF
DNA: TGCAGCGTTGCGGGGGGGCGCGGTACAGATACGCAGTATTTT

size: -
J: TRBJ2-1
D: -
V: TRBV5-1
CDR3: CASSLDGGQYNEQFF
DNA: TGCGCCAGCAGCTTGGATGGAGGGCAGTACAATGAGCAGTTCTTC

size: once
J: TRBJ1-5
D: TRBD1
V: TRBV6-1
CDR3: CASSGGTGGLNQPQHF
DNA: TGTGCCAGCAGTGGCGGGACAGGGGGTCTCAATCAGCCCCAGCATTTT

size: -
J: TRBJ2-1
D: -
V: TRBV2
CDR3: CASTGQVNEQFF
DNA: TGTGCCAGCACGGGACAAGTAAATGAGCAGTTCTTC

size: -
J: TRBJ2-7
D: -
V: TRBV6-5
CDR3: CASRPVRGGYEQYF
DNA: TGTGCCAGCAGACCGGTCCGAGGCGGCTACGAGCAGTACTTC

size: -
J: TRBJ2-3
D: TRBD2
V: TRBV6-4
CDR3: CASSDKTSVNTDTQYF
DNA: TGTGCCAGCAGTGACAAGACTAGCGTGAACACAGATACGCAGTATTTT

size: -
J: TRBJ2-3
D: -
V: TRBV14
CDR3: CASSPGATQYF
DNA: TGTGCCAGCAGCCCTGGGGCTACGCAGTATTTT

size: -
J: TRBJ1-2
D: -
V: TRBV5-1
CDR3: CASSYGGNGYTF
DNA: TGCGCCAGCAGCTACGGGGGAAATGGCTACACCTTC

size: -
J: TRBJ1-5
D: TRBD1
V: TRBV7-6
CDR3: CASSALGRGLGSNQPQHF
DNA: TGTGCCAGCAGCGCGCTAGGAAGGGGGCTTGGGAGCAATCAGCCCCAGCATTTT

size: -
J: TRBJ2-2
D: -
V: TRBV6-1
CDR3: CASSEAPGVSTGELFF
DNA: TGTGCCAGCAGTGAAGCCCCAGGGGTGAGCACCGGGGAGCTGTTTTTT

size: -
J: TRBJ1-3
D: -
V: TRBV11-3
CDR3: CASSLRGGLVSGNTIYF
DNA: TGTGCCAGCAGCTTAAGAGGCGGCTTAGTTTCTGGAAACACCATATATTTT

size: few
J: TRBJ1-5
D: -
V: TRBV9
CDR3: CASSAGQNPDGDQPQHF
DNA: TGTGCCAGCAGCGCAGGACAGAATCCAGACGGCGATCAGCCCCAGCATTTT

size: -
J: TRBJ1-2
D: -
V: TRBV29-1
CDR3: CSVEYAGHGYTF
DNA: TGCAGCGTTGAATACGCAGGGCATGGCTACACCTTC

size: -
J: TRBJ1-5
D: -
V: TRBV19
CDR3: CASSISRQPQHF
DNA: TGTGCCAGTAGTATTTCTAGGCAGCCCCAGCATTTT

size: -
J: TRBJ2-7
D: -
V: TRBV6-4
CDR3: CASSAGSGYSYEQYF
DNA: TGTGCCAGCAGTGCCGGTAGCGGCTACTCCTACGAGCAGTACTTC

size: -
J: TRBJ2-1
D: TRBD2
V: TRBV5-1
CDR3: CASSERDEGNEQFF
DNA: TGCGCCAGCAGCGAGCGGGATGAGGGCAATGAGCAGTTCTTC

size: -
J: TRBJ2-7
D: -
V: TRBV19
CDR3: CASSTSSYEQYF
DNA: TGTGCCAGTAGTACCTCCAGCTACGAGCAGTACTTC

size: -
J: TRBJ1-2
D: -
V: TRBV19
CDR3: CASSPTGILGGYTF
DNA: TGTGCCAGTAGCCCGACAGGAATACTGGGGGGCTACACCTTC

size: -
J: TRBJ2-5
D: -
V: TRBV27
CDR3: CASSTRGGQETQYF
DNA: TGTGCCAGCAGTACCCGTGGGGGGCAAGAGACCCAGTACTTC

size: -
J: TRBJ2-2
D: -
V: TRBV6-5
CDR3: CASRETYSGLKLFF
DNA: TGTGCCAGCAGGGAAACTTACTCGGGACTGAAGCTGTTTTTT

size: -
J: TRBJ1-1
D: -
V: TRBV30
CDR3: CAWGGVRTEAFF
DNA: TGTGCCTGGGGGGGGGTCAGGACTGAAGCTTTCTTT

size: -
J: TRBJ2-5
D: TRBD2
V: TRBV6-1
CDR3: CASSATGLAGAWQETQYF
DNA: TGTGCCAGCAGTGCAACGGGACTAGCGGGAGCTTGGCAAGAGACCCAGTACTTC

size: -
J: TRBJ2-1
D: -
V: TRBV7-6
CDR3: CASCNRGNEQFF
DNA: TGTGCCAGCTGCAATCGGGGCAATGAGCAGTTCTTC

size: -
J: TRBJ2-3
D: -
V: TRBV27
CDR3: CASSFRQGADTQYF
DNA: TGTGCCAGCAGTTTTCGGCAGGGCGCAGATACGCAGTATTTT

size: -
J: TRBJ1-5
D: -
V: TRBV19
CDR3: CASSPVGGNQPQHF
DNA: TGTGCCAGTAGTCCCGTGGGGGGGAATCAGCCCCAGCATTTT

size: -
J: TRBJ1-2
D: -
V: TRBV9
CDR3: CASSRDLPNYGYTF
DNA: TGTGCCAGCAGTAGGGACTTACCTAACTATGGCTACACCTTC

size: -
J: TRBJ2-2
D: -
V: TRBV7-9
CDR3: CASSFPARIGELFF
DNA: TGTGCCAGCAGCTTTCCGGCGCGGATCGGGGAGCTGTTTTTT

size: -
J: TRBJ2-5
D: -
V: TRBV11-2
CDR3: CASRPALGVKETQYF
DNA: TGTGCCAGCCGCCCAGCCCTGGGAGTTAAAGAGACCCAGTACTTC

size: -
J: TRBJ2-2
D: TRBD1
V: TRBV5-1
CDR3: CATTMDRDTGELFF
DNA: TGCGCCACCACAATGGACAGGGACACCGGGGAGCTGTTTTTT

size: -
J: TRBJ1-4
D: TRBD1
V: TRBV4-3
CDR3: CASSQDTSGGEKLFF
DNA: TGCGCCAGCAGCCAAGATACCTCAGGGGGAGAAAAACTGTTTTTT